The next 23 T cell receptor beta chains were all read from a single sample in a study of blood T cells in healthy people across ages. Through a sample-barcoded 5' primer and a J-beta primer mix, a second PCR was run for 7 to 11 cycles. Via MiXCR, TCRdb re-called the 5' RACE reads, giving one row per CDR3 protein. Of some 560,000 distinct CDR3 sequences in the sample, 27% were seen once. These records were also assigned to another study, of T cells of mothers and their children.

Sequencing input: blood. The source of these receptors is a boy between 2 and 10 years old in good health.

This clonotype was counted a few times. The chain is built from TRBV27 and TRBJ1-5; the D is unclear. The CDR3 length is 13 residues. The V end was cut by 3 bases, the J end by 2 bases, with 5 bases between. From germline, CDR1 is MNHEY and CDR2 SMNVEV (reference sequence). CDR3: CASSLKGNQPQHF. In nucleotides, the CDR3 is TGTGCCAGCAGTTTGAAGGGCAATCAGCCCCAGCATTTT.

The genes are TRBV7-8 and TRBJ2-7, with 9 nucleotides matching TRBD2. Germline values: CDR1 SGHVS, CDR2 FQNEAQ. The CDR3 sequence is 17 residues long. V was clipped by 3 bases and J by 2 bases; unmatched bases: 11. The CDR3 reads CASSLREGPGWAYEQYF. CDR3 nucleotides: TGTGCCAGCAGCTTGCGGGAGGGGCCCGGCTGGGCCTACGAGCAGTACTTC.

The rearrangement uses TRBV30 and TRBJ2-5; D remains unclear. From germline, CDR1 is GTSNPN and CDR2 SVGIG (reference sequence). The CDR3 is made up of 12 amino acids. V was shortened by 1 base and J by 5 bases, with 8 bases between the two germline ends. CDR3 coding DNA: TGTGCCTGGAGTGCCAGGATCGAGACCCAGTACTTC. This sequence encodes CAWSARIETQYF. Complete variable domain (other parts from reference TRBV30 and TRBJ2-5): SQTIHQWPATLVQPVGSPLSLECTVEGTSNPNLYWYRQAAGRGLQLLFYSVGIGQISSEVPQNLSASRPQDRQFILSSKKLLLSDSGFYLCAWSARIETQYFGPGTRLLVL.

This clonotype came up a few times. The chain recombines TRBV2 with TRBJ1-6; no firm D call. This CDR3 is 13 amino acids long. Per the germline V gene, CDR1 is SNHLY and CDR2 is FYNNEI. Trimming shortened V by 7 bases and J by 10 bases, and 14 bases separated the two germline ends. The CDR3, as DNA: TGTGCCAGCAAGGGCATCTTTGGCTCACCCCTCCACTTT. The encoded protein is CASKGIFGSPLHF.

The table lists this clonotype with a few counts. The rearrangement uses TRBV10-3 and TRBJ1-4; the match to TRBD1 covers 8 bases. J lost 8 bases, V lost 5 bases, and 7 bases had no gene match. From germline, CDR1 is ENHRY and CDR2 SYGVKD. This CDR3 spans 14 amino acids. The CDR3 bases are TGTGCCATCAGTAGGACAGGGTGGAAAGAAAAACTGTTTTTT. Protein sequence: CAISRTGWKEKLFF.

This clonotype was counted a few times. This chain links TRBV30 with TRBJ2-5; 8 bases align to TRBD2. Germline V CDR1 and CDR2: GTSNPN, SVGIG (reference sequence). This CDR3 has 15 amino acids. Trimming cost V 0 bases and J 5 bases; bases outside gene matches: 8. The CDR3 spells CAWSVSGVAGETQYF. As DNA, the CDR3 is TGTGCCTGGAGTGTTAGCGGGGTGGCAGGGGAGACCCAGTACTTC. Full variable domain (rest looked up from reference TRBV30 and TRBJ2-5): SQTIHQWPATLVQPVGSPLSLECTVEGTSNPNLYWYRQAAGRGLQLLFYSVGIGQISSEVPQNLSASRPQDRQFILSSKKLLLSDSGFYLCAWSVSGVAGETQYFGPGTRLLVL.

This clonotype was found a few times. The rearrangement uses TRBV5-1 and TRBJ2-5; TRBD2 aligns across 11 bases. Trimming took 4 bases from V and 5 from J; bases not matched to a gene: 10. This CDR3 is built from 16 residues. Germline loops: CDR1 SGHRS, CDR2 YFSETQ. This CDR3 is CASSLVSGRVVETQYF. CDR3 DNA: TGCGCCAGCAGCCTGGTTAGCGGGAGGGTCGTGGAGACCCAGTACTTC.

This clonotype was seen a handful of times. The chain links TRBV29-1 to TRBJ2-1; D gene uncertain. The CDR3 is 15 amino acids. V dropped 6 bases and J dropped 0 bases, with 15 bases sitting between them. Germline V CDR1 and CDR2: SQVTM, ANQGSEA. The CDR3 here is CSVERYLLSYNEQFF. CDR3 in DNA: TGCAGCGTCGAACGATACTTGCTCTCCTACAATGAGCAGTTCTTC.

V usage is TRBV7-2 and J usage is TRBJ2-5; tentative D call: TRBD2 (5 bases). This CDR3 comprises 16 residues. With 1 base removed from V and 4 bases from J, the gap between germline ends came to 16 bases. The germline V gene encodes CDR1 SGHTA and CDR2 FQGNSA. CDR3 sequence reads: CASSLVGPGSGETQYF. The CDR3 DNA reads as TGTGCCAGCAGCTTAGTCGGTCCGGGGTCGGGAGAGACCCAGTACTTC.

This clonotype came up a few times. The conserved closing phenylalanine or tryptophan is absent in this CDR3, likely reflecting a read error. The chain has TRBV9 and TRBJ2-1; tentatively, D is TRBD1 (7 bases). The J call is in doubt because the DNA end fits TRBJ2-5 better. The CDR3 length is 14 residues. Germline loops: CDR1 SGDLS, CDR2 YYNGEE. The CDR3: CASSQGEVLETQYL. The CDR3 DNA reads TGTGCCAGCAGCCAGGGGGAGGTCCTGGAGACCCAGTACCTC.

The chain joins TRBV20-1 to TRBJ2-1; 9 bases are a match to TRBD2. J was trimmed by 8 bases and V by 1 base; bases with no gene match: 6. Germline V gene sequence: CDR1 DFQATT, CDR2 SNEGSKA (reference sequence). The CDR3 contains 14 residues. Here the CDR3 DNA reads TGCAGTGCTAGAGGGCGGGGGGGCCCCTATGAGCAGTTCTTC. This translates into CSARGRGGPYEQFF.

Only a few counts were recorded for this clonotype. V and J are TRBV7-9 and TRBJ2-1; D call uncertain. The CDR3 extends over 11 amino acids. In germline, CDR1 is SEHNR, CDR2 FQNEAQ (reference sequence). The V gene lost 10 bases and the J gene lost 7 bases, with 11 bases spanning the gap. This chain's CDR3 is CATEVENEQFF. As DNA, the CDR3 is TGTGCCACGGAAGTTGAGAATGAGCAGTTCTTC.

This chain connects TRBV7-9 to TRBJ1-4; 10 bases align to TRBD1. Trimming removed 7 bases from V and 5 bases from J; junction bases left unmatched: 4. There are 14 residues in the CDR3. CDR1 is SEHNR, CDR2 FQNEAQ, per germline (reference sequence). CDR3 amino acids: CASISDRGNEKLFF. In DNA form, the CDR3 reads TGTGCCAGCATCTCGGACAGGGGGAATGAAAAACTGTTTTTT.

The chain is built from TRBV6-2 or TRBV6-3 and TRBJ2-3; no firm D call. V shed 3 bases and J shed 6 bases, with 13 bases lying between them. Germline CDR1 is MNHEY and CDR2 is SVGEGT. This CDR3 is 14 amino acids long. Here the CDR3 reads CASSYGVEADTQYF. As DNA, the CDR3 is TGTGCCAGCAGTTATGGGGTAGAGGCTGATACGCAGTATTTT.

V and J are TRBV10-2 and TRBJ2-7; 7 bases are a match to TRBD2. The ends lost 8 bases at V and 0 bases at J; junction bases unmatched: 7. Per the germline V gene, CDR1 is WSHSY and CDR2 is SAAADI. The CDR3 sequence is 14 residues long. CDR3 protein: CASRTSLSSYEQYF. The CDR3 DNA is TGCGCCAGCCGGACTAGTCTGAGCTCCTACGAGCAGTACTTC.

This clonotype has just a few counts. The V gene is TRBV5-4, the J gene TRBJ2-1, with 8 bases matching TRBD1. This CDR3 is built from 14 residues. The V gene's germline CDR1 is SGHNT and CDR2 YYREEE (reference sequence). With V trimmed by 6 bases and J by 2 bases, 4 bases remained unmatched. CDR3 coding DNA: TGTGCCAGCACGGGACAGGAGGCCTACAATGAGCAGTTCTTC. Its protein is CASTGQEAYNEQFF.

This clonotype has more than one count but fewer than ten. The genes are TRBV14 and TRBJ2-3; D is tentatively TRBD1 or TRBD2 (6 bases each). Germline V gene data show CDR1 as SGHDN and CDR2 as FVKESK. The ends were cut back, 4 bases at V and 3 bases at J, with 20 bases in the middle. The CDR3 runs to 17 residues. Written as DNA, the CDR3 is TGTGCCAGCAGCCCTACCCTGGGGGGCATAGGTACAGATACGCAGTATTTT. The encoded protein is CASSPTLGGIGTDTQYF.

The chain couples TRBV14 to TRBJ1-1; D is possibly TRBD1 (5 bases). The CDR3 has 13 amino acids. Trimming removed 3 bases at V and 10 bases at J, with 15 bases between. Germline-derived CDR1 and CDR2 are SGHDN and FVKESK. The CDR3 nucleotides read TGTGCCAGCAGCCAGGGGACCCCGGGGATAGCTTTCTTT. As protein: CASSQGTPGIAFF.

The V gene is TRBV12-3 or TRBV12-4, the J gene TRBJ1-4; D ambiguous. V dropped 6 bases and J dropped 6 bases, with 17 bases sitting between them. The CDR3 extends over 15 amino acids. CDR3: CASRSSSGLDEKLFF. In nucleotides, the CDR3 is TGTGCCAGCAGGTCCTCGTCCGGGCTCGATGAAAAACTGTTTTTT.

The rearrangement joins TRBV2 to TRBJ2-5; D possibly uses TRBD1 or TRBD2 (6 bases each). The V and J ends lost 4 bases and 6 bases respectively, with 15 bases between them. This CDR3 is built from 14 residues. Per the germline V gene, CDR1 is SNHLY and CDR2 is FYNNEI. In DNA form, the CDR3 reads TGTGCCAGCAGTGTCACAGGGAGGTTACAGACCCAGTACTTC. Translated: CASSVTGRLQTQYF.

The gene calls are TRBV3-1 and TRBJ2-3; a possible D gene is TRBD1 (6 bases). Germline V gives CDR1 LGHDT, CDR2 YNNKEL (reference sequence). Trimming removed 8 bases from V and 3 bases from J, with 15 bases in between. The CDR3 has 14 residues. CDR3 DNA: TGTGCCAGCCAAAACCAGGGGTGGACAGATACGCAGTATTTT. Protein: CASQNQGWTDTQYF.

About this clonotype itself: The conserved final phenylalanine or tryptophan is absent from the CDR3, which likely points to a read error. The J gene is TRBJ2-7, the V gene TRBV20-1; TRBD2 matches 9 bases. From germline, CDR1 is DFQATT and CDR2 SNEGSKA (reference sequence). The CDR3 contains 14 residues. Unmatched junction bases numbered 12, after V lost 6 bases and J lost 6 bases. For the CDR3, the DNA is TGCAGTGCCTTCCCAATTAGCGGGAGAAGCGAGCAGTACCTC. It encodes CSAFPISGRSEQYL.

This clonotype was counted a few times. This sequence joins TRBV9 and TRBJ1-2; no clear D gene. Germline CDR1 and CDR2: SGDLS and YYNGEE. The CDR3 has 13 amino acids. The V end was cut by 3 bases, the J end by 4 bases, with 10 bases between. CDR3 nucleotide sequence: TGTGCCAGCAGCGCCCCGGGGTTCTATGGCTACACCTTC. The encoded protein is CASSAPGFYGYTF.